The 22 T cell receptor beta chains reported below all come from one sample, sequenced in a study of blood T cell repertoires in COVID-19. TCRdb keeps only in-frame clones here, not all; method: immunoSEQ multiplex PCR. The data hold about 160,000 clones, with over 70% observed a single time. Sequenced sample: peripheral blood. These TCRs come from a man between 65 and 85 years old with acute or convalescent COVID-19.

The gene calls are TRBV18 and TRBJ2-2; 11 bases align to TRBD2. V gave up 5 bases and J gave up 0 bases; unmatched junction bases: 11. The V gene's germline CDR1 is KGHSH and CDR2 LQKENI. CDR3 length equals 19 residues. DNA of the CDR3: TGTGCCAGCTCAATCAGTCCGCTAGCGGGGGGCCCGAACACCGGGGAGCTGTTTTTT. Its translation: CASSISPLAGGPNTGELFF.

The chain joins TRBV6-5 to TRBJ1-2, with no clear D. The CDR3 loop spans 10 amino acids. Trimming pared 4 bases from V and 8 bases from J, leaving 5 bases between. The germline gives CDR1 MNHEY, CDR2 SVGAGI. The CDR3 bases are TGTGCCAGCAGTTTGGGCGGCTACACCTTC. This encodes CASSLGGYTF.

The rearrangement links TRBV7-8 to TRBJ2-3; perhaps TRBD2 as D (5 bases). The germline V gene has CDR1 SGHVS and CDR2 FQNEAQ. The CDR3 covers 14 residues. Trimming pared 4 bases from V and 2 bases from J, leaving 10 bases between. The CDR3 nucleotides are TGTGCCAGCAGCTCCGGAGGAGCCACAGATACGCAGTATTTT. Translating it yields CASSSGGATDTQYF.

The chain joins TRBV7-2 to TRBJ2-7; the match to TRBD2 covers 9 bases. V gave up 0 bases and J gave up 1 base; unmatched junction bases: 4. Germline V CDR1 and CDR2: SGHTA, FQGNSA. This CDR3 has 16 amino acids. CDR3 protein: CASSLAASGTSYEQYF. CDR3 sequence (DNA): TGTGCCAGCAGCTTAGCGGCTAGCGGGACTTCCTACGAGCAGTACTTC. Filled out from reference TRBV7-2 and TRBJ2-7, the complete variable domain reads GAGVSQSPSNKVTEKGKDVELRCDPISGHTALYWYRQSLGQGLEFLIYFQGNSAPDKSGLPSDRFSAERTGGSVSTLTIQRTQQEDSAVYLCASSLAASGTSYEQYFGPGTRLTVT.

This clone was seen a few times. The chain has TRBV27 and TRBJ1-2; TRBD1 matches 7 bases. V lost 6 bases to trimming and J lost 5 bases; unmatched junction nucleotides: 9. CDR3 length equals 14 residues. The germline V gene encodes CDR1 MNHEY and CDR2 SMNVEV (reference sequence). The CDR3 region is CASSFVGGGYGYTF. DNA of the CDR3: TGTGCCAGCAGCTTCGTAGGGGGCGGGTATGGCTACACCTTC.

This chain connects TRBV5-6 to TRBJ1-1; D is undetermined. Looked up from germline, CDR1 is SGHDT and CDR2 is YYEEEE. Deletions cut 2 bases from V and 3 bases from J, with 11 bases between. The CDR3 spans 14 residues. The CDR3 here is CASSFVQRYTEAFF. In DNA, the CDR3 is TGTGCCAGCAGCTTTGTACAAAGATACACTGAAGCTTTCTTT.

The chain is built from TRBV5-1 and TRBJ1-1, with no clear D. Germline CDR1 and CDR2: SGHRS and YFSETQ. There are 17 residues in the CDR3. V lost 1 base and J 0 bases, leaving 16 bases between the germline ends. In nucleotides, the CDR3 is TGCGCCAGCAGCTTGAGGTTCGACAACCGAATGAACACTGAAGCTTTCTTT. Translation: CASSLRFDNRMNTEAFF.

This chain connects TRBV5-4 to TRBJ1-2; the match to TRBD1 covers 7 bases. This CDR3 region has 14 residues. The V and J ends lost 3 bases and 3 bases, in that order; junction bases with no gene match: 5. Germline V CDR1 and CDR2: SGHNT, YYREEE (reference sequence). The CDR3 here is CASSSRTGDYGYTF. The CDR3 DNA follows: TGTGCCAGCAGCTCTAGGACAGGAGACTATGGCTACACCTTC.

The chain employs TRBV19 and TRBJ2-2, with D uncertain. CDR3 size: 13 residues. Germline CDR1 and CDR2: LNHDA and SQIVND (reference sequence). The ends were cut back, 7 bases at V and 2 bases at J, with 8 bases in the middle. This CDR3 is CASMLGNTGELFF. The CDR3 region has the DNA TGTGCCAGTATGCTCGGTAACACCGGGGAGCTGTTTTTT.

This clone was detected a few times. The genes are TRBV7-9 and TRBJ1-4; 12 bases map to TRBD1. CDR3 length equals 18 residues. The V and J ends lost 5 bases and 6 bases, in that order; junction bases with no gene match: 13. The V gene's germline CDR1 is SEHNR and CDR2 FQNEAQ (reference sequence). The CDR3, as DNA: TGTGCCAGCAGCCCAGACGCGGGACAGGGGGCTTCGGATGAAAAACTGTTTTTT. The encoded protein is CASSPDAGQGASDEKLFF.

The gene calls are TRBV5-4 and TRBJ2-1; 9 bases are a match to TRBD2. The germline V gene has CDR1 SGHNT and CDR2 YYREEE (reference sequence). CDR3 size: 12 residues. Trimming at V came to 4 bases and at J to 10 bases, leaving 3 bases not matched to a gene. CDR3 bases: TGTGCCAGCAGCGTCCTAGCGGGGGAGCAGTTCTTC. It translates to CASSVLAGEQFF.

This chain connects TRBV9 to TRBJ2-1; the D gene is possibly TRBD1 (5 bases). This CDR3 spans 13 amino acids. Deletions cut 0 bases from V and 9 bases from J, with 10 bases between. The germline gives CDR1 SGDLS, CDR2 YYNGEE. The CDR3 loop reads CASSVATQGEQFF. CDR3 in DNA: TGTGCCAGCAGCGTAGCTACCCAGGGTGAGCAGTTCTTC.

V gene TRBV5-1 combines with J gene TRBJ2-5; D perhaps matches TRBD1 (6 bases). The CDR3 is made up of 14 amino acids. CDR1 is SGHRS and CDR2 is YFSETQ in the germline V gene. V lost 1 base, J lost 1 base, and 8 bases lay in between. In DNA, the CDR3 is TGCGCCAGCAGCTTGTTGACAGGCCAAGAGACCCAGTACTTC. Translating it yields CASSLLTGQETQYF.

This chain joins TRBV19 and TRBJ1-2; TRBD1 matches 7 bases. Germline values: CDR1 LNHDA, CDR2 SQIVND (reference sequence). The CDR3 loop spans 14 amino acids. The trim removed 2 bases at V and 6 bases at J, leaving 6 bases unmatched. The CDR3 is CASSITQGQDGYTF. The CDR3 DNA sequence: TGTGCCAGTAGTATAACACAGGGGCAAGATGGCTACACCTTC.

This clone was seen many times. The rearrangement uses TRBV24-1 and TRBJ2-7, with TRBD1 matching over 9 bases. Germline V gene sequence: CDR1 KGHDR, CDR2 SFDVKD. J lost 2 bases, V lost 4 bases, and 11 bases had no gene match. The CDR3 totals 17 residues. This CDR3 reads CATSDHPAGTGPYEQYF. The DNA for the CDR3 is TGTGCCACCAGTGACCACCCAGCCGGGACAGGGCCCTACGAGCAGTACTTC.

This chain uses TRBV7-9 with TRBJ1-1, with D unresolved. The ends were cut back, 6 bases at V and 2 bases at J, with 7 bases in the middle. In germline, CDR1 is SEHNR, CDR2 FQNEAQ (reference sequence). This CDR3 has 12 residues. The CDR3 here is CASRPLNTEAFF. The CDR3 nucleotides are TGTGCCAGCAGGCCCCTAAACACTGAAGCTTTCTTT.

This clone was detected only a few times. The gene calls are TRBV5-1 and TRBJ2-2, with a tentative D call TRBD1 (6 bases). The CDR3 is made up of 17 amino acids. Germline CDR1 and CDR2: SGHRS and YFSETQ. Trimming pared 4 bases from V and 4 bases from J, leaving 20 bases between. CDR3: CASSPHGQGGFTGELFF. In DNA form, the CDR3 reads TGCGCCAGCAGCCCGCATGGTCAAGGGGGTTTCACCGGGGAGCTGTTTTTT.

V usage is TRBV4-2 and J usage is TRBJ1-2, with D possibly matching TRBD1 (5 bases). The V end lost 1 base, the J end lost 4 bases, and 13 bases lay between the germline ends. CDR1 and CDR2 (germline): LGHNA, YNFKEQ. The CDR3 loop spans 15 amino acids. For the CDR3, the DNA is TGTGCCAGCAGCCAAGCTATCGGACAAATCTATGGCTACACCTTC. Protein sequence: CASSQAIGQIYGYTF.

This chain uses TRBV19 with TRBJ2-5, with 8 bases fitting TRBD1. J was trimmed by 2 bases and V by 5 bases; bases with no gene match: 10. The CDR3 runs to 16 residues. CDR1 and CDR2 from the germline V gene are LNHDA and SQIVND (reference sequence). The CDR3 loop is CASSFGQGALQETQYF. The CDR3 bases are TGTGCCAGTAGTTTTGGGCAGGGGGCTCTTCAAGAGACCCAGTACTTC.

This chain connects TRBV5-1 to TRBJ1-1; the match to TRBD1 covers 9 bases. The V gene's germline CDR1 is SGHRS and CDR2 YFSETQ. CDR3 size: 15 residues. Germline trimming cut 7 bases from V and 4 bases from J; bases unmatched to any gene: 11. This CDR3 is CASRSTGGGRTEAFF. CDR3 bases: TGCGCCAGCCGGAGCACAGGGGGCGGTCGCACTGAAGCTTTCTTT.

This clone has more than one count but fewer than ten. J is TRBJ1-5 and V is TRBV11-2; 7 bases are shared with TRBD1. V dropped 4 bases and J dropped 4; count of bases not matched to a gene: 1. The V gene's germline CDR1 is SGHAT and CDR2 FQNNGV. CDR3 length equals 13 residues. The CDR3 sequence is CASSSGGNQPQHF. The CDR3 nucleotides read TGTGCCAGCAGCTCAGGGGGTAATCAGCCCCAGCATTTT.

The gene calls are TRBV30 and TRBJ1-2, with no clear D. CDR3 length equals 13 residues. Per the germline V gene, CDR1 is GTSNPN and CDR2 is SVGIG (reference sequence). V lost 4 bases and J lost 4, with 13 bases in between. Here the CDR3 reads CAWTADSAYGYTF. The CDR3 bases are TGTGCCTGGACGGCCGACTCTGCCTATGGCTACACCTTC.